What follows is one T cell receptor beta chain and its context. This entry belongs to a study of cytomegalovirus exposure and HLA in healthy donors. The overall study: Caucasian-associated ancestry cluster membership applied to approximately 84% of approximately 400 genotyped donors.

The CDR3 consists of 14 residues. After removal of 4 bases from V and 3 bases from J, the junction contained 5 bases not matched to a gene. Germline loops: CDR1 SGHRS, CDR2 YFSETQ. Primers: 60 Vbeta forward and 13 Jbeta reverse. TCRdb keeps only in-frame clones here, not all; method: immunoSEQ multiplex PCR. The data contain 100,000 to 150,000 clones, over 60% of them singletons. The receptor was derived from a middle-aged woman in good health and CMV-seropositive. Sequencing was carried out using PBMCs. This sequence joins TRBV5-1 and TRBJ2-7, with 9 bases lining up with TRBD2. The CDR3 reads CASSGWTSVYEQYF. The CDR3 DNA reads TGCGCCAGCAGCGGGTGGACTAGCGTCTACGAGCAGTACTTC.